This T cell receptor (beta chain) was observed in a study of T cells in tuberculosis (dated by TCRdb to 2017 to 2018). At the level of the whole study: The study combined CD1B tetramers and high-throughput TCR immunosequencing to characterize T cells specific for the mycobacterial lipid antigen glucose monomycolate (GMM). A South African clinical cohort compared IGRA-negative adolescents, IGRA-positive adolescents with latent tuberculosis and adults with active tuberculosis, some 10 per group. PBMC from patients with active tuberculosis were archived either before the start of standard anti-tuberculosis treatment or within 7 days of starting that treatment. On the study overall, not on this receptor specifically: Compared with IGRA-negative controls, TCR-alpha repertoires from active tuberculosis had smaller mean NN-distances to GMM-specific TCRs, which suggests clonal expansion of these TCRs. Clinical samples were chosen by availability of cryopreserved specimens, and active tuberculosis cases were adults while controls were adolescents. An accuracy of around 88% (AUROC 0.90) was reached by a classifier using the diverse GMM-specific repertoire, compared with about 70% accuracy when GEM motif frequencies were used. The smaller NN-distances were partly driven by shorter CDR3-alpha lengths in active tuberculosis patients, and the difference for TCR-beta did not reach statistical significance.

TCR libraries were generated with the immunoSEQ multiplex PCR assay, using TCR-beta and/or TCR-alpha/delta assays for each sample. Amplified TCR libraries were sequenced on the Illumina high-throughput platform. The authors' pipeline ran thus. Clustering and dimensionality reduction were performed using pairwise TCRdist distances among GMM-specific receptors from ex vivo sorted or in vitro expanded T cells. Each clinical repertoire was assigned a mean NN-distance score, defined as the average TCRdist to the nearest 10% of tetramer-positive reference sequences. GEM TCR motif frequency was computed as the fraction of unique TCRs matching known GEM sequences by V/J usage and CDR3 length. Linear discriminant analysis with leave-one-out cross-validation, implemented in scikit-learn, was used to classify active tuberculosis. TCRdb mirrors the immuneACCESS table, restricted to in-frame sequences. Some clones are absent from its copies; in checked studies, under half trace to an unresolved V gene, and the reason for the others is unknown. Clone size and the V and J calls come from that table; the DNA yielded D and trimming. The sample data list around 23,000 clones, and around 85% of these were observed just once. Approximately 15% of the sample belongs to the ten largest clones.

About this clone: The antigen it binds to is not known. No base qualities exist here, and no much larger clone lies one base off it. This sample also contains other DNA sequences that code for the same CDR3.

CDR1 and CDR2, per the germline V gene, are SGHDN and FVKESK. The junction shows trimming of 0 bases on V and 2 bases on J, plus 4 bases between the germline ends. The CDR3 spans 13 residues, from the cysteine through the phenylalanine. Only the CDR3 portion is preserved as DNA: 39 bases, with reading frame beginning at the first base. The time point label here, explained by the study, means: new active TB diagnosis, blood taken before or within 7 days of starting treatment. Active tuberculosis patients were HIV-seronegative South African adults aged 18 years or older with a new diagnosis. Confirmation of active tuberculosis was based on positive sputum smear microscopy and/or a positive M. tuberculosis culture. Immunosequencing was performed on unsorted cryopreserved PBMC and covered 110,000 or so T cells per clinical donor on average.

The input for sequencing was PBMCs, taken at tuberculosis diagnosis. This clonotype was sampled from an adult with tuberculosis. The chain uses TRBV14 and TRBJ1-1; no D gene is confidently identified. The CDR3 loop reads CASSQDLNTEAFF. The DNA reads as follows: TGTGCCAGCAGCCAAGATCTCAACACTGAAGCTTTCTTT.